This T cell receptor beta chain was captured by sequencing in a study of naive and memory T cell subsets. Alpha and beta libraries were amplified separately from the second PCR onward. Four subsets defined by CD45RA and CD27 were sorted after CD3, CD4, CD8 and live/dead staining. This clonotype was found many times. Its matching antigen is unknown. Germline CDR1 is MGHRA and CDR2 is YSYEKL. Deletions cut 1 base from V and 8 bases from J, with 17 bases between. The CDR3 has 15 amino acids. General study results and limits: From naive to CM, EM and EMRA, diversity decreased and Gini increased.

Both TRBC1 and TRBC2 were covered by a beta constant-region primer of two equimolar oligonucleotides. Nested alpha and beta constant-region primers with the SP2 primer drove four PCR rounds on ligated cDNA. TCRdb ran MiXCR on the UMI-ligation and nested PCR reads and lists one entry per CDR3 protein. The table lists some 83,000 distinct CDR3 sequences, about an eighth of them singletons. The sample taken for sequencing was central memory CD4+ T cells from blood. The chain couples TRBV4-1 to TRBJ1-1; D not certain. The receptor's source is a human donor in good health. The CDR3 region is CASSQAGWPVGEAFF. CDR3 sequence (DNA): TGCGCCAGCAGCCAAGCGGGGTGGCCGGTTGGGGAAGCTTTCTTT.